This entry is about one T cell receptor (beta chain). Which antigen it targets is not known. Base qualities are missing; no much larger clone stands one base away. Peripheral blood CD8+ and CD4+ T cells from healthy donors, Susac syndrome patients and multiple sclerosis patients were profiled by high-throughput TCR beta sequencing. The multiple sclerosis controls were treatment-naive patients whose relapsing-remitting disease, either stable or active, fulfilled the revised McDonald criteria. Bulk CD8+ and CD4+ T cells were purified by magnetic negative isolation, whereas CD8+ TEMRA cells were enriched by FACS. Blood was drawn into EDTA tubes, processed within 24 hours, and PBMCs were isolated by density gradient centrifugation. PBMCs intended for TCR sequencing were frozen in liquid nitrogen and were later thawed in a 37 degrees C water bath. The sorted or isolated CD4+, CD8+ and CD8+ TEMRA cells reached a purity of at least 90%.

Its CDR3 holds 13 amino acids, cysteine through phenylalanine. Of all the DNA, just the CDR3 is kept, 39 bases in frame from base 1. V drops 4 bases and J drops 4 bases, leaving 10 bases in between. The germline V gene (reference sequence) provides CDR1 DFQATT and CDR2 SNEGSKA. This entry belongs to a study of CD8 T cells in Susac syndrome (dated by TCRdb to the late 2010s). General notes on the study: The study used repertoire sequencing to test whether antigen drove CD8+ T cell activation and differentiation in Susac syndrome.

RNA was extracted using the RNeasy kit, and about 0.45 to 1 microgram was reverse transcribed with random hexamers. The immunoSEQ multiplex PCR assay, which covers 54 Vbeta and 13 Jbeta segments, was used to amplify TCR beta CDR3 regions. Bias from PCR amplification was corrected by using a synthetic template baseline for primer optimization and for computational correction. As for how the authors treated the data: Reads were annotated to V, D and J genes according to IMGT and were analyzed with immunoSEQ Analyzer, with only productive sequences retained. Clonality was computed as one minus Shannon entropy normalized by log2 of the number of productive unique sequences. Public and private clones were assessed among the 100 most prevalent clones of each patient and control. Clones were defined as Susac-specific if absent from the healthy and MS cohorts, from 1052 published viral clones and from other ImmuneACCESS disease sequences. TCRdb reran the public reads through fastp at Q25 and MiXCR, keeping productive beta chains. When rows share a CDR3 protein, they turn into one entry using the most common DNA and genes. TCRdb's processing, not the study's, gives the V and J calls here. The sample contains about 130,000 distinct CDR3 sequences, less than 95% of them found a single time. The top ten clones comprise around 0.13% of the sample.

Points the paper makes about the study in general: The number of individuals in the TCR sequencing and HLA analysis was recognized as being relatively small.

The receptor was isolated from a human donor with multiple sclerosis. Sequencing was carried out using CD4+ T cells from PBMCs. The chain is assembled from TRBV20-1 and TRBJ2-2, with the D gene uncertain. The nucleotide sequence is given as TGCAGTGCTAATCGGCCAAGCACCGGGGAGCTGTTTTTT. Its translation reads: CSANRPSTGELFF.